The 26 T cell receptor beta chains reported below all come from one sample, sequenced in a study of cytomegalovirus exposure and HLA in healthy donors. Libraries were prepared by immunoSEQ multiplex PCR; TCRdb keeps only in-frame clonotypes and omits some of them. The repertoire holds about 89,000 clones, with 84% as singletons. The sample was PBMCs. The receptor set was obtained from a woman under 30 in good health and CMV-seropositive.

The chain recombines TRBV28 with TRBJ2-7; D unresolved. Trimming took off 2 bases at V and 2 bases at J, with 7 bases between the two ends. The CDR3 sequence is 13 residues long. Germline-derived CDR1 and CDR2 are MDHEN and SYDVKM. The CDR3 DNA reads TGTGCCAGCAGTTTAGAACAGACCTACGAGCAGTACTTC. It specifies CASSLEQTYEQYF.

This chain connects TRBV19 to TRBJ1-3; a weak D match, TRBD1 (5 bases). Germline V CDR1 and CDR2: LNHDA, SQIVND (reference sequence). The CDR3 totals 16 residues. Trimming removed 7 bases from V and 0 bases from J, with 16 bases in between. CDR3 residues: CASTTSGAYSGNTIYF. In DNA, the CDR3 is TGTGCCAGTACCACGAGCGGGGCCTACTCTGGAAACACCATATATTTT.

V gene TRBV29-1 combines with J gene TRBJ2-6, with D tentatively TRBD1 (6 bases). The CDR3 has 17 amino acids. Trimming shortened V by 4 bases and J by 0 bases, and 16 bases separated the two germline ends. Germline lookup yields CDR1 SQVTM and CDR2 ANQGSEA. This chain's CDR3 is CSVVGQLPSSGANVLTF. DNA for the CDR3: TGCAGCGTTGTAGGACAGCTGCCGAGCTCTGGGGCCAACGTCCTGACTTTC.

V is TRBV9 and J is TRBJ1-4, with 7 bases matching TRBD1. After removal of 0 bases from V and 9 bases from J, the junction contained 8 bases not matched to a gene. CDR1 and CDR2 from the germline V gene are SGDLS and YYNGEE. The CDR3 spans 15 residues. The CDR3 is CASSVEGQIGKKLFF. The CDR3 bases are TGTGCCAGCAGCGTAGAGGGACAGATCGGGAAAAAACTGTTTTTT.

The chain is built from TRBV27 and TRBJ2-5; 7 bases match TRBD2. The CDR3 length is 14 residues. Trimming removed 6 bases from V and 1 base from J; junction bases left unmatched: 5. The germline V gene encodes CDR1 MNHEY and CDR2 SMNVEV (reference sequence). The CDR3 bases are TGTGCCAGCAGGCCAGCGGGGACCCAAGAGACCCAGTACTTC. Amino acid sequence: CASRPAGTQETQYF.

The rearrangement joins TRBV6-1 to TRBJ1-6, with a weak D call TRBD1 (5 bases). V was shortened by 8 bases and J by 5 bases, with 10 bases between the two germline ends. Germline CDR1 reads MNHNS; CDR2 reads SASEGT. The CDR3 has 13 amino acids. CDR3 in DNA: TGTGCCAGCCGGACAAGCAATAATTCACCCCTCCACTTT. This encodes CASRTSNNSPLHF.

The chain couples TRBV5-1 to TRBJ1-2; D is perhaps TRBD1 (5 bases). This CDR3 contains 14 residues. Germline lookup yields CDR1 SGHRS and CDR2 YFSETQ. V dropped 3 bases and J dropped 8 bases, with 17 bases sitting between them. In nucleotides, the CDR3 is TGCGCCAGCAGCTCCGGGACGGGAGGTCTCGGCTACACCTTC. Translating it yields CASSSGTGGLGYTF.

The chain combines TRBV6-4 with TRBJ2-6; TRBD2 aligns across 11 bases. With V trimmed by 0 bases and J by 1 base, 8 bases remained unmatched. Per the germline V gene, CDR1 is MRHNA and CDR2 is SNTAGT. There are 20 residues in the CDR3. CDR3 amino acids: CASSDSSLAGGLSGANVLTF. CDR3 DNA sequence: TGTGCCAGCAGTGACTCAAGCCTAGCGGGGGGCCTGTCTGGGGCCAACGTCCTGACTTTC.

The V call is TRBV12-5, the J call TRBJ2-6; TRBD1 is a possible D gene (5 bases). CDR3 length: 18 amino acids. In germline, CDR1 is LGHNT, CDR2 FRNRAP. V shed 5 bases and J shed 5 bases, with 22 bases lying between them. The CDR3 DNA sequence: TGTGCTAGTGGTATGGGGCCTGCAGGACAAAGTCGGGCCAACGTCCTGACTTTC. Encoded protein: CASGMGPAGQSRANVLTF.

This rearrangement joins TRBV11-2 to TRBJ2-5, with D hard to call. The CDR3 is 16 residues long. CDR1 and CDR2 (germline): SGHAT, FQNNGV. Trimming removed 2 bases from V and 5 bases from J, with 18 bases in between. CDR3 DNA sequence: TGTGCCAGCAGCTTAAACCCCTCGCCGGGTGGGGAGACCCAGTACTTC. Translating it yields CASSLNPSPGGETQYF.

The rearrangement joins TRBV6-1 to TRBJ2-7, with 7 nucleotides matching TRBD2. The V and J ends lost 2 bases and 7 bases, in that order; junction bases with no gene match: 11. The CDR3 is 15 amino acids. Looked up from germline, CDR1 is MNHNS and CDR2 is SASEGT. The CDR3 region is CASSEWEGRASEQYF. Here the CDR3 DNA reads TGTGCCAGCAGTGAATGGGAGGGCAGGGCAAGTGAGCAGTACTTC.

This clone was seen once. This chain uses TRBV7-9 with TRBJ2-1, with TRBD1 matching over 10 bases. The CDR3 contains 15 residues. The ends lost 5 bases at V and 8 bases at J; junction bases unmatched: 9. Germline V gene data show CDR1 as SEHNR and CDR2 as FQNEAQ (reference sequence). CDR3 coding DNA: TGTGCCAGCAGCACCCCGGGACAGGGGATGGATGAGCAGTTCTTC. It yields the protein CASSTPGQGMDEQFF.

The chain's CDR3 is CASSFKDGTTQQYF. In DNA form, the CDR3 reads TGCGCCAGCAGCTTTAAGGACGGGACTACCCAACAGTACTTC. This chain joins TRBV5-1 and TRBJ2-5, with TRBD2 matching 7 bases. The CDR3 has 14 residues. The V segment lost 2 bases and the J segment 11 bases; nucleotides outside the gene matches: 12. Germline V gene sequence: CDR1 SGHRS, CDR2 YFSETQ.

V is TRBV9 and J is TRBJ1-1; D gene unclear. This CDR3 has 14 amino acids. The germline V and J ends were trimmed by 0 bases and 4 bases, with 10 bases remaining between them. Germline V gene data show CDR1 as SGDLS and CDR2 as YYNGEE. The CDR3 reads CASSVARGSTEAFF. In nucleotides, the CDR3 is TGTGCCAGCAGCGTAGCCAGAGGGAGCACTGAAGCTTTCTTT.

Here the CDR3 reads CASSYRGTGGREQYF. The CDR3 region has the DNA TGTGCCAGCAGTTACAGGGGGACAGGGGGTCGCGAGCAGTACTTC. The chain combines TRBV6-5 with TRBJ2-7, with 11 bases identical to TRBD1. The CDR3 consists of 15 residues. V trimming: 2 bases; J trimming: 6 bases; junction bases outside the gene matches: 6. Germline CDR1 MNHEY, CDR2 SVGAGI.

The rearrangement uses TRBV4-3 and TRBJ1-2, with TRBD1 identical over 7 bases. V lost 1 base and J lost 5; bases outside the gene matches: 7. Germline V gene lookup returns CDR1 LGHNA and CDR2 YSLEER. The CDR3 has 15 residues. CDR3 nucleotides: TGCGCCAGCAGCCAAGTTAGTCCAGGGGGGTATGGCTACACCTTC. As protein: CASSQVSPGGYGYTF.

V usage is TRBV19 and J usage is TRBJ2-5; D is ambiguous. Germline assignment: CDR1 LNHDA and CDR2 SQIVND (reference sequence). The length of the CDR3 is 16 residues. Trimming took off 1 base at V and 1 base at J, with 13 bases between the two ends. CDR3 residues: CASSIGQAATQETQYF. The CDR3 DNA reads as TGTGCCAGTAGTATAGGCCAGGCAGCTACCCAAGAGACCCAGTACTTC.

The V gene is TRBV6-1, the J gene TRBJ2-7, with 7 positions matching TRBD1. Trimming at V came to 6 bases and at J to 2 bases, leaving 7 bases not matched to a gene. CDR3 length equals 14 residues. Per germline, CDR1 MNHNS and CDR2 SASEGT. CDR3 DNA: TGTGCCAGCAGAAGACAGGGTCCCACCTACGAGCAGTACTTC. Protein sequence: CASRRQGPTYEQYF.

Here the CDR3 reads CASRQGASYEQYF. The CDR3 DNA is TGCGCCAGCAGACAGGGGGCATCCTACGAGCAGTACTTC. J is TRBJ2-7 and V is TRBV5-1; 9 nucleotides align to TRBD1. The CDR3 covers 13 residues. Per germline, CDR1 SGHRS and CDR2 YFSETQ. The V segment lost 5 bases and the J segment 1 base; nucleotides outside the gene matches: 1.

This clone was recorded a few times. The chain joins TRBV18 to TRBJ1-1; D gene ambiguous. Trimming took 1 base from V and 5 from J, leaving 14 bases between them. This CDR3 region has 15 residues. CDR1 and CDR2 (germline): KGHSH, LQKENI. The CDR3 spells CASSPLPTPGTEAFF. For the CDR3, the DNA is TGTGCCAGCTCACCACTACCGACCCCGGGGACTGAAGCTTTCTTT.

V and J are TRBV6-1 and TRBJ2-7; TRBD1 agrees at 9 bases. Germline loops: CDR1 MNHNS, CDR2 SASEGT. This CDR3 is 15 amino acids long. V lost 5 bases, J lost 2 bases, and 7 bases stayed unmatched. The CDR3, as DNA: TGTGCCAGCAGTTCACCCGGGACAGGGACCTACGAGCAGTACTTC. It encodes CASSSPGTGTYEQYF.

V and J are TRBV5-1 and TRBJ2-7, with D perhaps matching TRBD2 (6 bases). The CDR3 sequence is 15 residues long. The V gene lost 0 bases and the J gene lost 5 bases, with 15 bases spanning the gap. The V gene's germline CDR1 is SGHRS and CDR2 YFSETQ. The chain's CDR3 is CASSLEPAQRDEQYF. CDR3 coding DNA: TGCGCCAGCAGCTTGGAACCGGCTCAGCGGGACGAGCAGTACTTC.

This clone was observed a handful of times. J is TRBJ1-5 and V is TRBV4-1, with D unclear. V lost 3 bases to trimming and J lost 1 base, with 10 bases between them. The CDR3 length is 15 residues. The germline CDR1 and CDR2 sequences are MGHRA and YSYEKL. The CDR3 sequence is CASSHDGLSNQPQHF. In DNA form, the CDR3 reads TGCGCCAGCAGCCATGATGGACTGAGCAATCAGCCCCAGCATTTT.

The CDR3 coding sequence is TGTGCCAGCAGCCTAAGGACAGGGAACACCGGGGAGCTGTTTTTT. This sequence encodes CASSLRTGNTGELFF. The J gene is TRBJ2-2, the V gene TRBV7-8, with 7 bases identical to TRBD1. The CDR3 spans 15 residues. CDR1 SGHVS and CDR2 FQNEAQ come from the germline V gene. V was clipped by 5 bases and J by 1 base; unmatched bases: 4.

The chain uses TRBV4-2 and TRBJ1-5; TRBD1 might be the D (6 bases). V was cut by 0 bases and J by 7 bases, with 10 bases left in between. Germline-derived CDR1 and CDR2 are LGHNA and YNFKEQ. The CDR3 sequence is 14 residues long. The CDR3 nucleotides are TGTGCCAGCAGCCAAGAAGGGGGGGAACAGCCCCAGCATTTT. Protein product: CASSQEGGEQPQHF.

The V gene is TRBV5-1, the J gene TRBJ1-6; 9 nucleotides line up with TRBD1. Germline CDR1 SGHRS, CDR2 YFSETQ. CDR3 length: 16 amino acids. V lost 4 bases, J lost 5 bases, and 7 bases stayed unmatched. The CDR3 sequence: CASSPGTGKDNSPLHF. The DNA of the CDR3 is TGCGCCAGCAGCCCTGGGACAGGGAAAGATAATTCACCCCTCCACTTT. The variable domain in full, completed from reference TRBV5-1 and TRBJ1-6, reads KAGVTQTPRYLIKTRGQQVTLSCSPISGHRSVSWYQQTPGQGLQFLFEYFSETQRNKGNFPGRFSGRQFSNSRSEMNVSTLELGDSALYLCASSPGTGKDNSPLHFGNGTRLTVT.